One and the same sample provided the 31 T cell receptor beta chains below, sequenced in a study of cytotoxic CD8 clonotypes in ibrutinib-treated CLL (dated by TCRdb to about 2021). The library was built by means of the immunoSEQ multiplex PCR assay. The clones in this table, taken by TCRdb from immuneACCESS, are in-frame only. Not every clone is retained; where verified, under half of the shortfall comes from an unresolved V gene, and the cause of the rest is unknown. This sample has some 92,000 clones in its table, and over 60% of those were observed once. Of the sample, approximately 25% falls within the top ten clones. According to the study, the label for this sample's time point signals: around 25 months on ibrutinib. Sequenced here: PBMCs, sampled after 24 months of ibrutinib treatment. The receptor source for this set is a human donor with chronic lymphocytic leukemia.

This clone was found a few times. The chain combines TRBV18 with TRBJ2-5; the D gene is possibly TRBD1 (8 bases). The CDR3 has 15 residues. Trimming cost V 1 base and J 4 bases, with 13 bases left between them. Germline-derived CDR1 and CDR2 are KGHSH and LQKENI. The CDR3 protein is CASSPRTGRGETQYF. CDR3 coding DNA: TGTGCCAGCTCACCACGGACAGGGAGGGGAGAGACCCAGTACTTC. The full variable domain, its missing parts supplied by reference TRBV18 and TRBJ2-5, is NAGVMQNPRHLVRRRGQEARLRCSPMKGHSHVYWYRQLPEEGLKFMVYLQKENIIDESGMPKERFSAEFPKEGPSILRIQQVVRGDSAAYFCASSPRTGRGETQYFGPGTRLLVL.

The genes are TRBV21-1 and TRBJ1-5. TRBV21-1 is assigned pseudogene status. The CDR3 has 13 residues. CDR3: CASSGIGNQPQHF. Written as DNA, the CDR3 is TGTGCCAGCAGCGGAATAGGGAATCAGCCCCAGCATTTT.

Only one count was recorded for this clone. The J gene is TRBJ2-4, the V gene TRBV6-5, with 7 nucleotides matching TRBD1. Trimming removed 5 bases from V and 7 bases from J; junction bases left unmatched: 8. CDR1 is MNHEY, CDR2 SVGAGI, per germline. There are 14 residues in the CDR3. CDR3 nucleotide sequence: TGTGCCAGCAGTCGAGACAGGGTGCTGAACATTCAGTACTTC. Encoded protein: CASSRDRVLNIQYF.

The chain carries TRBV6-5 and TRBJ2-2; D uncertain. With 6 bases removed from V and 0 bases from J, the gap between germline ends came to 8 bases. This CDR3 contains 14 residues. Germline values: CDR1 MNHEY, CDR2 SVGAGI. In nucleotides, the CDR3 is TGTGCCAGCAGGGCGACCTCGAACACCGGGGAGCTGTTTTTT. Translation gives CASRATSNTGELFF.

J is TRBJ2-7 and V is TRBV11-2, with TRBD2 identical over 16 bases. The CDR3 is made up of 19 amino acids. The junction had 12 bases not matched to a gene; V was cut back by 2 bases and J by 5 bases. Germline loops: CDR1 SGHAT, CDR2 FQNNGV. CDR3 region: CASSLNQGTSGRAVNEQYF. The CDR3 DNA follows: TGTGCCAGCAGCTTAAACCAGGGGACTAGCGGGAGGGCGGTCAACGAGCAGTACTTC. Combining the CDR3 with reference TRBV11-2 and TRBJ2-7 gives the whole variable domain EAGVAQSPRYKIIEKRQSVAFWCNPISGHATLYWYQQILGQGPKLLIQFQNNGVVDDSQLPKDRFSAERLKGVDSTLKIQPAKLEDSAVYLCASSLNQGTSGRAVNEQYFGPGTRLTVT.

The genes are TRBV30 and TRBJ2-7, with 7 bases identical to TRBD1. Per the germline V gene, CDR1 is GTSNPN and CDR2 is SVGIG (reference sequence). Trimming removed 3 bases from V and 4 bases from J; junction bases left unmatched: 6. CDR3 length: 13 residues. CDR3 in DNA: TGTGCCTGGAGCCCGGACAGGCCGTACGAGCAGTACTTC. Its protein is CAWSPDRPYEQYF.

The gene calls are TRBV28 and TRBJ2-7; 9 nucleotides match TRBD2. The CDR3 runs 16 residues. Germline loops: CDR1 MDHEN, CDR2 SYDVKM. The V segment lost 0 bases and the J segment 3 bases; nucleotides outside the gene matches: 6. The CDR3 loop reads CASSLWASGNHYEQYF. CDR3 nucleotide sequence: TGTGCCAGCAGTTTATGGGCTAGCGGGAATCACTACGAGCAGTACTTC.

V gene TRBV2 combines with J gene TRBJ1-2; 7 nucleotides line up with TRBD1. CDR3 size: 15 residues. CDR1 SNHLY and CDR2 FYNNEI come from the germline V gene. V lost 7 bases and J lost 3; bases outside the gene matches: 11. The CDR3 DNA sequence: TGTGCCAGCATTGCCGGTAGGACAGGACACTATGGCTACACCTTC. Encoded protein: CASIAGRTGHYGYTF.

The chain combines TRBV2 with TRBJ1-1; TRBD1 is a possible D gene (5 bases). The V gene lost 11 bases and the J gene lost 9 bases, with 25 bases spanning the gap. The length of the CDR3 is 14 residues. Germline values: CDR1 SNHLY, CDR2 FYNNEI. As DNA, the CDR3 is TGTGCCTCCCAGGGTGGAGAAGGGCCCCAAAAAGCTTTCTTT. Its protein is CASQGGEGPQKAFF.

The chain is built from TRBV7-2 and TRBJ2-7, with TRBD1 matching 9 bases. Trimming at V came to 1 base and at J to 0 bases, leaving 10 bases not matched to a gene. The CDR3 runs 18 residues. Germline V gene data show CDR1 as SGHTA and CDR2 as FQGNSA. The DNA for the CDR3 is TGTGCCAGCAGCTTAGGGGGACAGGGCGTAATTGTCTCCTACGAGCAGTACTTC. Amino acids: CASSLGGQGVIVSYEQYF.

This clone was recorded once. Here the CDR3 DNA reads TGTGCCAGCAGTTTCGAACTAGCTGCGGATACGCAGTATTTT. Its protein product is CASSFELAADTQYF. The chain combines TRBV28 with TRBJ2-3; tentatively, D is TRBD2 (6 bases). The germline CDR1 and CDR2 sequences are MDHEN and SYDVKM. The CDR3 has 14 residues. The V and J ends lost 3 bases and 6 bases respectively, with 13 bases between them. The full variable domain, with the rest looked up from reference TRBV28 and TRBJ2-3, is DVKVTQSSRYLVKRTGEKVFLECVQDMDHENMFWYRQDPGLGLRLIYFSYDVKMKEKGDIPEGYSVSREKKERFSLILESASTNQTSMYLCASSFELAADTQYFGPGTRLTVL.

CDR3 loop: CASSQFSGQTYEQYF. DNA of the CDR3: TGCGCCAGCAGTCAATTCAGCGGACAGACCTACGAGCAGTACTTC. The rearrangement joins TRBV23-1 to TRBJ2-7, with D possibly matching TRBD1 (6 bases). TRBV23-1 is marked as an open reading frame, function uncertain. With 1 base removed from V and 2 bases from J, the gap between germline ends came to 12 bases. The CDR3 is 15 residues long.

This chain uses TRBV29-1 with TRBJ2-7; the D is unclear. V lost 2 bases and J lost 0, with 11 bases in between. The CDR3 covers 14 residues. CDR1 and CDR2 (germline): SQVTM, ANQGSEA. This CDR3 is CSVERYGTSYEQYF. Written as DNA, the CDR3 is TGCAGCGTTGAAAGATACGGCACCTCCTACGAGCAGTACTTC.

This clone was seen a few times. V is TRBV6-6 and J is TRBJ2-7; possibly TRBD1 for D (6 bases). V was trimmed by 0 bases and J by 4 bases, leaving 10 bases between them. Germline CDR1 is MNHNY and CDR2 is SVGAGI (reference sequence). The CDR3 totals 14 residues. The CDR3 coding sequence is TGTGCCAGCAGTTACTCGAACAGGGAATACGAGCAGTACTTC. It translates to CASSYSNREYEQYF.

The chain is built from TRBV11-2 and TRBJ2-1; TRBD2 matches at 8 bases. The CDR3 runs 16 residues. Germline V lookup: CDR1 SGHAT, CDR2 FQNNGV. V was clipped by 6 bases and J by 6 bases; unmatched bases: 13. The CDR3 bases are TGTGCCAGCAGACGTGCCGGGACTAGGTTTTCCAATGAGCAGTTCTTC. Translated: CASRRAGTRFSNEQFF.

The CDR3 bases are TGTGCCAGCAGCTCCCCCGGTAGGCGAGGGACCACTGAAGCTTTCTTT. It translates to CASSSPGRRGTTEAFF. The chain joins TRBV11-2 to TRBJ1-1; perhaps TRBD1 as D (5 bases). This CDR3 is 16 amino acids long. Trimming removed 4 bases from V and 4 bases from J, with 19 bases in between. The germline CDR1 and CDR2 sequences are SGHAT and FQNNGV.

The chain combines TRBV6-6 with TRBJ2-1; D might be TRBD2 (6 bases). This CDR3 contains 14 residues. CDR1 is MNHNY, CDR2 SVGAGI, per germline (reference sequence). The V end was cut by 6 bases, the J end by 2 bases, with 11 bases between. In DNA form, the CDR3 reads TGTGCCAGCAGCCCCACGGGGGCCTACAATGAGCAGTTCTTC. The encoded protein is CASSPTGAYNEQFF.

The V and J genes are TRBV30 and TRBJ2-5, with D possibly being TRBD1 (6 bases). Trimming cost V 0 bases and J 2 bases, with 13 bases left between them. CDR1 is GTSNPN and CDR2 is SVGIG in the germline V gene (reference sequence). The CDR3 spans 15 residues. The CDR3 coding sequence is TGTGCCTGGAGTGTGGGAACAGGGCGACAAGAGACCCAGTACTTC. It is translated as CAWSVGTGRQETQYF.

The genes are TRBV6-1 and TRBJ1-5; tentative D call: TRBD1 (6 bases). Germline CDR1 reads MNHNS; CDR2 reads SASEGT. CDR3 length: 15 residues. Trimming took off 8 bases at V and 3 bases at J, with 17 bases between the two ends. This CDR3 is CASESGGSPNQPQHF. The CDR3 bases are TGTGCCAGCGAGAGTGGGGGCAGCCCCAATCAGCCCCAGCATTTT.

The rearrangement joins TRBV15 to TRBJ2-1, with D perhaps TRBD2 (7 bases). Deletions cut 3 bases from V and 8 bases from J, with 20 bases between. The CDR3 sequence is 16 residues long. CDR1 is LNHNV and CDR2 is YYDKDF in the germline V gene (reference sequence). CDR3 residues: CATSRILGGARHEQFF. CDR3 sequence (DNA): TGTGCCACCAGCAGGATCTTGGGGGGGGCGCGTCATGAGCAGTTCTTC.

The chain carries TRBV9 and TRBJ2-5, with 8 bases aligning to TRBD1. The ends lost 3 bases at V and 7 bases at J; junction bases unmatched: 8. The CDR3 has 14 residues. Germline V CDR1 and CDR2: SGDLS, YYNGEE. This CDR3 reads CASSATGQVGTQYF. The CDR3, as DNA: TGTGCCAGCAGCGCCACGGGACAGGTTGGGACCCAGTACTTC.

This chain links TRBV11-3 with TRBJ2-1; maybe TRBD1 (5 bases). The germline gives CDR1 SGHNT, CDR2 YENEEA. V was pared by 2 bases and J by 2 bases, with 13 bases between. The CDR3 covers 16 residues. As DNA, the CDR3 is TGTGCCAGCAGCTTAATGGGTGGGGCGACCTACAATGAGCAGTTCTTC. This gives the protein CASSLMGGATYNEQFF.

This chain joins TRBV7-2 and TRBJ1-1; D is unclear. This CDR3 is 15 amino acids long. The germline V gene encodes CDR1 SGHTA and CDR2 FQGNSA. V shed 1 base and J shed 6 bases, with 15 bases lying between them. The CDR3 protein is CASSLEGNRFAEAFF. CDR3 DNA: TGTGCCAGCAGCTTAGAGGGCAATCGGTTCGCTGAAGCTTTCTTT.

J is TRBJ2-3 and V is TRBV30; TRBD2 matches 12 bases. Germline-derived CDR1 and CDR2 are GTSNPN and SVGIG (reference sequence). J lost 4 bases, V lost 0 bases, and 5 bases had no gene match. The CDR3 is made up of 16 amino acids. In DNA form, the CDR3 reads TGTGCCTGGAGTGTAGGACTAGCGGGGAGAGCAGATACGCAGTATTTT. Translated, it gives CAWSVGLAGRADTQYF.

The chain joins TRBV5-1 to TRBJ2-1; D is undetermined. V was shortened by 4 bases and J by 6 bases, with 14 bases between the two germline ends. CDR1 SGHRS and CDR2 YFSETQ come from the germline V gene. This CDR3 is 14 amino acids long. CDR3 sequence reads: CASSLDPGSNEQFF. The CDR3 DNA reads TGCGCCAGCAGCCTGGACCCGGGCTCCAATGAGCAGTTCTTC.

This clone is a singleton in its sample. V and J are TRBV7-3 and TRBJ2-5; 7 nucleotides match TRBD2. The CDR3 totals 15 residues. V was pared by 1 base and J by 3 bases, with 5 bases of the junction left unmatched. Germline assignment: CDR1 SGHTA and CDR2 FQGTGA. Here the CDR3 reads CASSLRKGGEETQYF. The CDR3 DNA follows: TGTGCCAGCAGCTTAAGGAAGGGAGGGGAAGAGACCCAGTACTTC.

This clone was seen once. This chain uses TRBV7-9 with TRBJ2-2, with TRBD2 matching over 12 bases. V lost 8 bases, J lost 5 bases, and 9 bases stayed unmatched. CDR1 and CDR2 (germline): SEHNR, FQNEAQ (reference sequence). This CDR3 is 16 amino acids long. CDR3 amino acids: CASLTSGGSRTGELFF. The CDR3 DNA reads TGTGCCAGCTTGACTAGCGGGGGCTCACGGACCGGGGAGCTGTTTTTT.

The chain uses TRBV7-2 and TRBJ1-4; D is uncertain. Between the trimmed V and J ends, which lost 5 bases and 3 bases, there was a span of 7 bases. In germline, CDR1 is SGHTA, CDR2 FQGNSA. The CDR3 is 13 residues long. CDR3 sequence: CASSRGANEKLFF. The CDR3 DNA reads TGTGCCAGCAGCCGAGGCGCTAATGAAAAACTGTTTTTT. The whole variable domain, filled in from reference TRBV7-2 and TRBJ1-4, reads GAGVSQSPSNKVTEKGKDVELRCDPISGHTALYWYRQSLGQGLEFLIYFQGNSAPDKSGLPSDRFSAERTGGSVSTLTIQRTQQEDSAVYLCASSRGANEKLFFGSGTQLSVL.

This chain connects TRBV2 to TRBJ2-7; possible D gene TRBD2, 5 bases. CDR1 and CDR2 from the germline V gene are SNHLY and FYNNEI. This CDR3 region has 14 residues. Trimming left V 6 bases short and J 2 bases short, with 14 bases between. CDR3 sequence (DNA): TGTGCCAGCAGGGGCCCTGGACTTACCTACGAGCAGTACTTC. This codes for CASRGPGLTYEQYF. Complete variable domain (other parts from reference TRBV2 and TRBJ2-7): EPEVTQTPSHQVTQMGQEVILRCVPISNHLYFYWYRQILGQKVEFLVSFYNNEISEKSEIFDDQFSVERPDGSNFTLKIRSTKLEDSAMYFCASRGPGLTYEQYFGPGTRLTVT.

The chain joins TRBV18 to TRBJ2-7, with TRBD2 identical over 7 bases. Per germline, CDR1 KGHSH and CDR2 LQKENI. CDR3 length: 14 amino acids. Trimming took 5 bases from V and 0 from J; bases not matched to a gene: 4. CDR3 sequence: CASSTSVSSYEQYF. Here the CDR3 DNA reads TGTGCCAGCTCAACTAGCGTCAGCTCCTACGAGCAGTACTTC.

The genes are TRBV15 and TRBJ2-3; 9 bases align to TRBD2. Germline trimming cut 0 bases from V and 6 bases from J; bases unmatched to any gene: 19. This CDR3 region has 20 residues. Germline V gene lookup returns CDR1 LNHNV and CDR2 YYDKDF (reference sequence). CDR3 sequence (DNA): TGTGCCACCAGCAGAGATTTGCGGGAGGGCTTTTCTCGCATCGCTGATACGCAGTATTTT. It codes for CATSRDLREGFSRIADTQYF.